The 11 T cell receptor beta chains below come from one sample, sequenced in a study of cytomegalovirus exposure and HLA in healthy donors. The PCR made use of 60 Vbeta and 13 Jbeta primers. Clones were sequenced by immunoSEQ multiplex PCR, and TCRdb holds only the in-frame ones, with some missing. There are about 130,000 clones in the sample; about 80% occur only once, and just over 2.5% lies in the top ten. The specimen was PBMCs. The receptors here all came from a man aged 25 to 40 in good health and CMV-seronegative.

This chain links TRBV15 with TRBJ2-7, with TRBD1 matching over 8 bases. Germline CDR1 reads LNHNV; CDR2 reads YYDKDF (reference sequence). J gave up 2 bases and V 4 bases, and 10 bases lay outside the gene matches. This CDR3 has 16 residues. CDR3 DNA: TGTGCCACCAGCACTTATGGGGGACAGGTCACCTACGAGCAGTACTTC. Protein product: CATSTYGGQVTYEQYF. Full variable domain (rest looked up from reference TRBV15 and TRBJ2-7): DAMVIQNPRYQVTQFGKPVTLSCSQTLNHNVMYWYQQKSSQAPKLLFHYYDKDFNNEADTPDNFQSRRPNTSFCFLDIRSPGLGDTAMYLCATSTYGGQVTYEQYFGPGTRLTVT.

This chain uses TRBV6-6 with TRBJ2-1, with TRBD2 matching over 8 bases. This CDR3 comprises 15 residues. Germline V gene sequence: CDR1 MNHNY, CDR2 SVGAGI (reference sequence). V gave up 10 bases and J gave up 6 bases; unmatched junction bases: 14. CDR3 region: CAIVAGSGTPNEQFF. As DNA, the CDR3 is TGTGCCATAGTAGCGGGGAGCGGGACTCCCAATGAGCAGTTCTTC.

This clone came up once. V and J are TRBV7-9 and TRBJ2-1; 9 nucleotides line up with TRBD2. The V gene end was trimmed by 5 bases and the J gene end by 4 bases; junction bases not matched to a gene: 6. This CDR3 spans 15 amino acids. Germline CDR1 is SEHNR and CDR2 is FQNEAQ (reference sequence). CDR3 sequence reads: CASSDGLARYNEQFF. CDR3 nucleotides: TGTGCCAGCAGCGATGGACTAGCGAGGTACAATGAGCAGTTCTTC. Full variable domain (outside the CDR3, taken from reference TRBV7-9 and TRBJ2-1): DTGVSQNPRHKITKRGQNVTFRCDPISEHNRLYWYRQTLGQGPEFLTYFQNEAQLEKSRLLSDRFSAERPKGSFSTLEIQRTEQGDSAMYLCASSDGLARYNEQFFGPGTRLTVL.

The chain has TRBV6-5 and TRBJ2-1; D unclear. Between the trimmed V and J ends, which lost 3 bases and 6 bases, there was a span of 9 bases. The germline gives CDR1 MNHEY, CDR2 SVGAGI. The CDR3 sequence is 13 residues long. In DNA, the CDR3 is TGTGCCAGCAGTTATGGCCTTTTCAATGAGCAGTTCTTC. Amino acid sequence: CASSYGLFNEQFF.

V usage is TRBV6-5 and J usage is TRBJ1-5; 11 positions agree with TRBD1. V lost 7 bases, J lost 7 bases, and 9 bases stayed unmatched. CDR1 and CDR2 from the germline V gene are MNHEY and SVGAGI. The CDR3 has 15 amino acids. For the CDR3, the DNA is TGTGCCAGCACAGGACAGGGGGCCTTGTGGCAGCCCCAGCATTTT. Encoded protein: CASTGQGALWQPQHF.

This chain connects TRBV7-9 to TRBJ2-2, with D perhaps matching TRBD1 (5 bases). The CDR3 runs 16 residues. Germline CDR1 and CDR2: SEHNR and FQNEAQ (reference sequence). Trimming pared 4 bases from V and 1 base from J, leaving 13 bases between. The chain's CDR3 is CASSSTVLMNTGELFF. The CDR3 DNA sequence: TGTGCCAGCAGCTCGACAGTCCTGATGAACACCGGGGAGCTGTTTTTT.

The CDR3 DNA follows: TGTGCCATCCGGGCGGGAGGTTCCTACGAGCAGTACTTC. Translation gives CAIRAGGSYEQYF. The V and J genes are TRBV10-3 and TRBJ2-7, with 8 positions matching TRBD2. With V trimmed by 8 bases and J by 1 base, 4 bases remained unmatched. The germline V gene encodes CDR1 ENHRY and CDR2 SYGVKD. The CDR3 covers 13 residues.

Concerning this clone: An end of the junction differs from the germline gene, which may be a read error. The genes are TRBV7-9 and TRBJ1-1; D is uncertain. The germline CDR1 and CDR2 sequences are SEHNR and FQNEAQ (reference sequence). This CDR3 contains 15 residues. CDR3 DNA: TGTTCCAGCAGCCTAGGGAGAGGATCGAACACTGAAGCTTTCTTT. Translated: CSSSLGRGSNTEAFF.

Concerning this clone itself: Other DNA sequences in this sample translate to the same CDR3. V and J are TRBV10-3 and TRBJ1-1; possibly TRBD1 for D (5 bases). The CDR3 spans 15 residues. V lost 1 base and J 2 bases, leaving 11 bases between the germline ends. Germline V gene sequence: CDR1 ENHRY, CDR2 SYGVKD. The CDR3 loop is CAISEYGGPNTEAFF. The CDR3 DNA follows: TGTGCCATCAGTGAGTACGGGGGACCAAACACTGAAGCTTTCTTT.

This CDR3 reads CASSFVGQAYNEQFF. Written as DNA, the CDR3 is TGTGCCAGCAGTTTCGTTGGACAGGCATACAATGAGCAGTTCTTC. The rearrangement joins TRBV7-2 to TRBJ2-1; 7 bases are a match to TRBD1. The CDR3 consists of 15 residues. The V and J ends lost 6 bases and 4 bases, in that order; junction bases with no gene match: 9. From germline, CDR1 is SGHTA and CDR2 FQGNSA.

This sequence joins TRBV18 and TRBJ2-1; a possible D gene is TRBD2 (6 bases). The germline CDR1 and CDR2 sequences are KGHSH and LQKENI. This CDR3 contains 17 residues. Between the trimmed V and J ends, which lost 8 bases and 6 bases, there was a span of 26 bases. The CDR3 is CASTTNPWEVGVNEQFF. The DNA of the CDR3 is TGTGCCAGCACAACAAACCCGTGGGAGGTCGGAGTCAATGAGCAGTTCTTC.